This T cell receptor beta chain emerged from a study of T-cell memory formation after mild COVID-19. The CDR3 spans 15 residues. Between the trimmed V and J ends, which lost 0 bases and 0 bases, there was a span of 8 bases. Looked up from germline, CDR1 is MNHEY and CDR2 is SVGEGT. At least ten counts were recorded for this clonotype. Its target is not known. TCRdb analysed the 5' RACE reads with MiXCR anew, one entry per CDR3 protein. The sample has hundreds of thousands of distinct CDR3 sequences; about a sixth are singletons. Overall study results and limits: Contracting CD8+ clones were enriched in EMRA, CD4+ mainly in CM and EM.

Sequencing was done on a sample of PBMCs or a T cell subset sorted from them (not recorded which). J is TRBJ2-5 and V is TRBV6-2 or TRBV6-3; D is possibly TRBD1 (6 bases). The origin of this receptor is a man in his late teens or twenties who had mild COVID-19 (a few samples of this study predate the infection). Cell type and time point are not known. The CDR3 DNA sequence: TGTGCCAGCAGTTACTCAACAGGGAACCAAGAGACCCAGTACTTC. This codes for CASSYSTGNQETQYF.